One sample yielded the 21 T cell receptor beta chains listed below, sequenced in a study of T cells in Graves' hyperthyroidism and ophthalmopathy. There were TCR beta CDR3 regions amplified from RNA transcripts. First-round RT-PCR of the TCR CDR3 relied on the HTBI primer set. TCRdb reprocessed the multiplex PCR reads with MiXCR, giving one entry per CDR3 protein. Here the sample spans hundreds of thousands of distinct CDR3 sequences, approximately 25% being singletons. The sample was blood. Receptors were obtained from a woman in her twenties or thirties with Graves' ophthalmopathy.

The table lists this clonotype with many counts. The genes are TRBV7-9 and TRBJ2-2; D perhaps matches TRBD2 (5 bases). V lost 5 bases and J 6 bases, leaving 13 bases between the germline ends. The length of the CDR3 is 14 residues. Germline assignment: CDR1 SEHNR and CDR2 FQNEAQ (reference sequence). The CDR3 nucleotides read TGTGCCAGCAGCCAAGATCCGGGGTCCGGGGAGCTGTTTTTT. Translating it yields CASSQDPGSGELFF.

The chain carries TRBV20-1 and TRBJ2-5; D uncertain. This CDR3 contains 15 residues. Looked up from germline, CDR1 is DFQATT and CDR2 is SNEGSKA (reference sequence). V shed 0 bases and J shed 1 base, with 12 bases lying between them. CDR3: CSARDFGPPQETQYF. In nucleotides, the CDR3 is TGCAGTGCTAGAGATTTTGGGCCTCCCCAAGAGACCCAGTACTTC.

This clonotype was observed many times. This chain joins TRBV6-1 and TRBJ1-3, with 8 nucleotides matching TRBD1. This CDR3 has 15 amino acids. The ends lost 5 bases at V and 7 bases at J; junction bases unmatched: 10. From germline, CDR1 is MNHNS and CDR2 SASEGT. CDR3 nucleotide sequence: TGTGCCAGCAGTCGTGACAGGGGCTATGTGAACACCATATATTTT. Translation gives CASSRDRGYVNTIYF.

The table lists this clonotype with many counts. The chain couples TRBV7-2 to TRBJ2-7; D gene ambiguous. CDR3 size: 12 residues. V was trimmed by 3 bases and J by 6 bases, leaving 9 bases between them. The V gene's germline CDR1 is SGHTA and CDR2 FQGNSA. CDR3 nucleotides: TGTGCCAGCAGCTTCTTTGGACCCGAGCAGTACTTC. It specifies CASSFFGPEQYF.

At least ten counts were recorded for this clonotype. This chain joins TRBV12-3 or TRBV12-4 and TRBJ2-5, with 7 bases aligning to TRBD1. This CDR3 is 14 amino acids long. The V and J ends lost 6 bases and 3 bases, in that order; junction bases with no gene match: 7. As DNA, the CDR3 is TGTGCCAGCAGCCCCCGGGACAGAGAAGAGACCCAGTACTTC. Residues: CASSPRDREETQYF.

The chain uses TRBV27 and TRBJ1-1; 9 nucleotides align to TRBD1. Trimming removed 6 bases from V and 5 bases from J; junction bases left unmatched: 7. Germline CDR1 and CDR2: MNHEY and SMNVEV (reference sequence). The CDR3 runs 14 residues. CDR3 residues: CASSETGGRTEAFF. In DNA form, the CDR3 reads TGTGCCAGCAGCGAAACAGGGGGCCGGACTGAAGCTTTCTTT.

This clonotype was counted many times. The rearrangement links TRBV20-1 to TRBJ2-7, with 8 bases fitting TRBD2. With 6 bases clipped from V and 0 bases from J, the junction kept 7 bases outside the gene matches. This CDR3 has 14 amino acids. CDR1 and CDR2 from the germline V gene are DFQATT and SNEGSKA (reference sequence). Written as DNA, the CDR3 is TGCAGTGCCCCCCAGCGGGGGAGCTCCTACGAGCAGTACTTC. This gives the protein CSAPQRGSSYEQYF.

The chain recombines TRBV28 with TRBJ2-5; D gene unclear. V lost 2 bases, J lost 2 bases, and 9 bases lay in between. The CDR3 covers 14 residues. Per the germline V gene, CDR1 is MDHEN and CDR2 is SYDVKM. CDR3 DNA sequence: TGTGCCAGCAGTTTACGGTATTCTCAAGAGACCCAGTACTTC. It translates to CASSLRYSQETQYF.

This clonotype was picked up many times. The gene calls are TRBV27 and TRBJ2-7; the D call may be TRBD1 or TRBD2 (5 bases each). V was cut by 0 bases and J by 0 bases, with 9 bases left in between. Germline values: CDR1 MNHEY, CDR2 SMNVEV (reference sequence). This CDR3 comprises 15 residues. Here the CDR3 reads CASSLSGDVSYEQYF. In nucleotides, the CDR3 is TGTGCCAGCAGTTTATCGGGGGACGTCTCCTACGAGCAGTACTTC.

Ten or more counts support this clonotype. The rearrangement joins TRBV12-3 or TRBV12-4 to TRBJ1-5, with D possibly TRBD1 on 5 matching bases. V dropped 3 bases and J dropped 2 bases, with 8 bases sitting between them. This CDR3 is 14 amino acids long. Written as DNA, the CDR3 is TGTGCCAGCAGTTTGGTAGGGGGCAATCAGCCCCAGCATTTT. Translation gives CASSLVGGNQPQHF.

This clonotype showed up just a few times. The J gene is TRBJ1-2, the V gene TRBV3-1, with a weak D call TRBD1 (6 bases). The CDR3 has 13 residues. The V and J ends lost 0 bases and 5 bases respectively, with 7 bases between them. The germline gives CDR1 LGHDT, CDR2 YNNKEL (reference sequence). CDR3 nucleotide sequence: TGTGCCAGCAGCCAAGAGACAGGTTATGGCTACACCTTC. Amino acids: CASSQETGYGYTF.

This clonotype was found many times. The chain is built from TRBV6-5 and TRBJ2-7; D gene unclear. Germline V CDR1 and CDR2: MNHEY, SVGAGI. Trimming shortened V by 2 bases and J by 0 bases, and 14 bases separated the two germline ends. The CDR3 has 16 amino acids. In DNA, the CDR3 is TGTGCCAGCAGTTACCACCAAGTCCCCGACTCCTACGAGCAGTACTTC. Protein: CASSYHQVPDSYEQYF.

V is TRBV30 and J is TRBJ2-7, with D unresolved. CDR3 length: 12 residues. Trimming removed 1 base at V and 3 bases at J, with 7 bases between. From germline, CDR1 is GTSNPN and CDR2 SVGIG (reference sequence). The CDR3 is CAWSGSHYEQYF. The DNA of the CDR3 is TGTGCCTGGAGTGGGTCTCACTACGAGCAGTACTTC.

This clonotype was detected many times. The chain recombines TRBV27 with TRBJ2-7, with unresolved D. In germline, CDR1 is MNHEY, CDR2 SMNVEV (reference sequence). Trimming pared 5 bases from V and 3 bases from J, leaving 11 bases between. This CDR3 is built from 13 residues. CDR3 loop: CASSVTRHYEQYF. The CDR3 DNA follows: TGTGCCAGCAGTGTGACAAGGCACTACGAGCAGTACTTC.

The sample holds many counts of this clonotype. The genes are TRBV20-1 and TRBJ2-7; 7 bases are a match to TRBD1. V was clipped by 5 bases and J by 4 bases; unmatched bases: 8. This CDR3 contains 13 residues. CDR1 and CDR2 from the germline V gene are DFQATT and SNEGSKA (reference sequence). In DNA, the CDR3 is TGCAGTGCTTTCGGGACAGTTCATTACGAGCAGTACTTC. Its translation: CSAFGTVHYEQYF.

This clonotype appeared a few times. This chain uses TRBV6-1 with TRBJ1-1; maybe TRBD1 (5 bases). CDR1 and CDR2 from the germline V gene are MNHNS and SASEGT. Trimming shortened V by 8 bases and J by 3 bases, and 13 bases separated the two germline ends. The CDR3 runs to 13 residues. The CDR3 region has the DNA TGTGCCAGCGGGACGCTCGGATACACTGAAGCTTTCTTT. This sequence encodes CASGTLGYTEAFF.

This clonotype turned up a few times. The chain couples TRBV25-1 to TRBJ2-7, with D possibly TRBD2 on 5 matching bases. V dropped 3 bases and J dropped 0 bases, with 21 bases sitting between them. CDR3 length: 18 residues. Germline V CDR1 and CDR2: MGHDK, SYGVNS. CDR3 in DNA: TGTGCCAGCAGTGAGTCACGCGGTGGACTTACGAGCTCCTACGAGCAGTACTTC. The encoded protein is CASSESRGGLTSSYEQYF.

The table lists this clonotype with many counts. The chain combines TRBV15 with TRBJ1-2; D not resolved. Per germline, CDR1 LNHNV and CDR2 YYDKDF (reference sequence). The CDR3 length is 13 residues. V was shortened by 0 bases and J by 8 bases, with 10 bases between the two germline ends. CDR3 bases: TGTGCCACCAGCAGAGATAGCGACGCCGGCTACACCTTC. Translating it yields CATSRDSDAGYTF.

This chain connects TRBV24-1 to TRBJ2-3, with D perhaps matching TRBD1 (5 bases). Germline V gene lookup returns CDR1 KGHDR and CDR2 SFDVKD. Between the trimmed V and J ends, which lost 0 bases and 5 bases, there was a span of 14 bases. The CDR3 contains 16 residues. CDR3 amino acids: CATSDLAERGGDTQYF. CDR3 in DNA: TGTGCCACCAGTGATTTGGCCGAAAGGGGTGGAGATACGCAGTATTTT.

This clonotype showed up many times. The V gene is TRBV19, the J gene TRBJ2-7; D is undetermined. The germline gives CDR1 LNHDA, CDR2 SQIVND (reference sequence). This CDR3 spans 12 amino acids. The V gene lost 6 bases and the J gene lost 1 base, with 7 bases spanning the gap. Here the CDR3 reads CASSQNSYEQYF. The CDR3 nucleotides are TGTGCCAGTAGCCAGAATTCCTACGAGCAGTACTTC.

Remarks on this clonotype: A much larger clone sits a single nucleotide away, making a read error possible. V is TRBV20-1 and J is TRBJ2-5, with TRBD2 matching over 9 bases. This CDR3 region has 13 residues. CDR1 is DFQATT, CDR2 SNEGSKA, per germline (reference sequence). The CDR3 sequence is CSAVDSGGETLYF. The CDR3 nucleotides read TGCAGTGCAGTCGATAGCGGGGGAGAGACCCTGTACTTC.